This passage covers 8 T cell receptor beta chains from one sample sequenced in a study of blood T cell repertoires in COVID-19. Libraries were prepared by immunoSEQ multiplex PCR; TCRdb keeps only in-frame clonotypes and omits some of them. This table has tens of thousands of clones, about 90% appearing once. The specimen was peripheral blood. All receptors come from a human donor in a cohort sampled during active COVID-19.

The CDR3 DNA follows: TGTGCCAGCAGCTGGGGACAGGGGTCGAGCACTGAAGCTTTCTTT. The encoded protein is CASSWGQGSSTEAFF. The gene calls are TRBV3-1 (or the pseudogene TRBV3-2) and TRBJ1-1, with 10 nucleotides matching TRBD1. Trimming took 5 bases from V and 4 from J; bases not matched to a gene: 7. CDR3 length: 15 residues. Per germline, CDR1 LGHDT and CDR2 YNNKEL (reference sequence).

The rearrangement joins TRBV6-6 to TRBJ1-1, with a weak D call TRBD1 (6 bases). Germline assignment: CDR1 MNHNY and CDR2 SVGAGI (reference sequence). This CDR3 has 14 amino acids. The V end was cut by 2 bases, the J end by 1 base, with 8 bases between. The CDR3, as DNA: TGTGCCAGCAGTTACGGGGGCGGGAACACTGAAGCTTTCTTT. It yields the protein CASSYGGGNTEAFF.

This sequence joins TRBV5-1 and TRBJ2-7, with TRBD1 as a possible D gene (5 bases). In germline, CDR1 is SGHRS, CDR2 YFSETQ. CDR3 length: 15 amino acids. Trimming stripped 0 bases from V and 3 bases from J, with 13 bases between. CDR3 residues: CASSLDVGLSYEQYF. The DNA of the CDR3 is TGCGCCAGCAGCTTGGATGTGGGGCTCAGCTACGAGCAGTACTTC.

The chain combines TRBV24-1 with TRBJ1-3; weak D call: TRBD1 (6 bases). CDR1 and CDR2 from the germline V gene are KGHDR and SFDVKD. Trimming took off 1 base at V and 7 bases at J, with 16 bases between the two ends. The CDR3 contains 16 residues. The CDR3 here is CATSDLEGGALNTIYF. As DNA, the CDR3 is TGTGCCACCAGTGATTTAGAGGGGGGGGCCTTGAACACCATATATTTT.

The gene calls are TRBV7-2 and TRBJ2-7; 8 nucleotides line up with TRBD1. Trimming took 5 bases from V and 2 from J; bases not matched to a gene: 11. Germline V CDR1 and CDR2: SGHTA, FQGNSA. The CDR3 contains 16 residues. The CDR3 DNA follows: TGTGCCAGCAGCCCGCCAGGGGGACAGGTAACCTACGAGCAGTACTTC. Translation: CASSPPGGQVTYEQYF.

This chain connects TRBV27 to TRBJ2-7, with 10 bases aligning to TRBD2. This CDR3 region has 16 residues. J gave up 5 bases and V 10 bases, and 17 bases lay outside the gene matches. Germline assignment: CDR1 MNHEY and CDR2 SMNVEV (reference sequence). The CDR3 DNA sequence: TGTGCCACCTACCGGGGAGCGGGGGGGAAAGGAAACGAGCAGTACTTC. Translated: CATYRGAGGKGNEQYF.

The chain is built from TRBV5-6 and TRBJ1-5, with 8 bases that match TRBD1. The V gene's germline CDR1 is SGHDT and CDR2 YYEEEE. The length of the CDR3 is 17 residues. J lost 2 bases, V lost 3 bases, and 10 bases had no gene match. CDR3 residues: CASSWDRTREGNQPQHF. As DNA, the CDR3 is TGTGCCAGCAGCTGGGACAGGACCCGGGAAGGCAATCAGCCCCAGCATTTT. The entire variable domain, with the rest obtained from reference TRBV5-6 and TRBJ1-5, is as follows: DAGVTQSPTHLIKTRGQQVTLRCSPKSGHDTVSWYQQALGQGPQFIFQYYEEEERQRGNFPDRFSGHQFPNYSSELNVNALLLGDSALYLCASSWDRTREGNQPQHFGDGTRLSIL.

The V call is TRBV7-3, the J call TRBJ1-1; the match to TRBD1 covers 10 bases. The V and J ends lost 8 bases and 5 bases, in that order; junction bases with no gene match: 8. The CDR3 consists of 14 residues. Per germline, CDR1 SGHTA and CDR2 FQGTGA. The CDR3 nucleotides read TGTGCCAGCCTGGTAGACAGGGGGCGGACTGAAGCTTTCTTT. Protein: CASLVDRGRTEAFF.